This TCR beta chain was captured by sequencing in a study of blood T cell repertoires in COVID-19. Study as a whole: Specimens from acute and convalescent COVID-19 originated in the United States, Italy and Spain. T cells, B-cell-depleted T cells, or PBMCs provided the cDNA or gDNA that served as material.

The CDR3 length is 16 residues. Germline V CDR1 and CDR2: SNHLY, FYNNEI. V was cut by 6 bases and J by 5 bases, with 22 bases left in between. Under the authors' procedure: Nucleated cell number was recorded as an estimate derived from reference gene primer amplification. The protocol was immunoSEQ multiplex PCR, while the TCRdb copy is restricted to in-frame clones and leaves out a portion. V and J calls plus clone size are reproduced from that table; the DNA served to infer D and trimming. Of just over 650,000 clones in the sample, about 87% were seen once. The gene calls are TRBV2 and TRBJ2-5; D ambiguous. This receptor was taken from a woman aged 18 to 35 with acute or convalescent COVID-19. The sample comprised peripheral blood. This chain's CDR3 is CASSIYATRVGETQYF. In DNA, the CDR3 is TGTGCCAGCAGCATATACGCGACCCGGGTTGGGGAGACCCAGTACTTC.